Below are 29 T cell receptor beta chains sequenced from a single sample in a study of T cells in Graves' hyperthyroidism and ophthalmopathy. The investigators amplified TCR beta CDR3 regions from RNA transcripts. The HTBI primer set served for first-round RT-PCR of the TCR CDR3. TCRdb itself ran the multiplex PCR reads through MiXCR, one entry per CDR3 protein. In the table there are 37,000 or so distinct CDR3 sequences, 50% to 55% of which are singletons. Sequenced sample: blood. These receptors were collected from a man aged 35 to 55 with Graves' ophthalmopathy.

This clonotype appeared many times. The rearrangement uses TRBV13 and TRBJ2-3, with D uncertain. CDR1 is PRHDT and CDR2 is FYEKMQ in the germline V gene (reference sequence). The CDR3 totals 15 residues. V lost 3 bases and J 5 bases, leaving 15 bases between the germline ends. CDR3 loop: CASSLELTPRDTQYF. The DNA of the CDR3 is TGTGCCAGCAGCTTGGAGTTAACCCCACGAGATACGCAGTATTTT.

This clonotype was seen ten or more times. The gene calls are TRBV11-2 and TRBJ2-1, with D possibly being TRBD1 (5 bases). Trimming took 4 bases from V and 3 from J, leaving 7 bases between them. Germline loops: CDR1 SGHAT, CDR2 FQNNGV. This CDR3 comprises 13 residues. CDR3 region: CASSYRGYNEQFF. CDR3 DNA sequence: TGTGCCAGCAGCTATAGGGGCTACAATGAGCAGTTCTTC.

This clonotype appeared a few times. V gene TRBV18 combines with J gene TRBJ1-5; D is uncertain. Between the trimmed V and J ends, which lost 3 bases and 0 bases, there was a span of 21 bases. Germline CDR1 reads KGHSH; CDR2 reads LQKENI. This CDR3 has 19 amino acids. The CDR3 loop reads CASSPLPGSVSNSNQPQHF. The CDR3 coding sequence is TGTGCCAGCTCACCGTTGCCGGGCAGTGTTTCAAATAGCAATCAGCCCCAGCATTTT.

The gene calls are TRBV7-8 and TRBJ1-5, with 11 nucleotides matching TRBD1. V shed 5 bases and J 9 bases; nucleotides not matched to a gene: 9. Germline lookup yields CDR1 SGHVS and CDR2 FQNEAQ. The CDR3 is 15 amino acids. The CDR3 DNA follows: TGTGCCAGCAGCATGACCGGGACAGGGGGGGTGCCCCAGCATTTT. Amino acid sequence: CASSMTGTGGVPQHF.

This clonotype was seen at least ten times. This may come from a read error, since a much larger clone is one base off. The V gene is TRBV5-1, the J gene TRBJ2-7; D is undetermined. CDR3 size: 14 residues. CDR1 is SGHRS, CDR2 YFSETQ, per germline. V lost 3 bases and J 7 bases, leaving 17 bases between the germline ends. The CDR3 protein is CASSSTSSSGEQYF. In nucleotides, the CDR3 is TGCGCCAGCAGCTCGACTTCCTCCTCGGGTGAGCAGTACTTC. Looking up the rest from reference TRBV5-1 and TRBJ2-7 gives the full variable domain: KAGVTQTPRYLIKTRGQQVTLSCSPISGHRSVSWYQQTPGQGLQFLFEYFSETQRNKGNFPGRFSGRQFSNSRSEMNVSTLELGDSALYLCASSSTSSSGEQYFGPGTRLTVT.

This clonotype was seen many times. The V and J genes are TRBV14 and TRBJ2-3; D not resolved. Trimming took off 1 base at V and 8 bases at J, with 10 bases between the two ends. Germline loops: CDR1 SGHDN, CDR2 FVKESK. The CDR3 has 13 residues. DNA of the CDR3: TGTGCCAGCAGCCAAGTTAAGTGGGGTACGCAGTATTTT. This translates into CASSQVKWGTQYF.

This clonotype appeared many times. The chain links TRBV6-1 to TRBJ1-1; 11 bases align to TRBD1. J lost 4 bases, V lost 0 bases, and 1 base had no gene match. Germline V gives CDR1 MNHNS, CDR2 SASEGT. The CDR3 totals 15 residues. This CDR3 reads CASSEAGTGGTEAFF. DNA for the CDR3: TGTGCCAGCAGTGAAGCCGGGACAGGGGGCACTGAAGCTTTCTTT.

The chain joins TRBV5-1 to TRBJ2-5; 12 nucleotides match TRBD2. The germline gives CDR1 SGHRS, CDR2 YFSETQ. The CDR3 runs 16 residues. V gave up 3 bases and J gave up 2 bases; unmatched junction bases: 5. For the CDR3, the DNA is TGCGCCAGCAGCTCCATCCTAGCGGGAGGGCAAGAGACCCAGTACTTC. It is translated as CASSSILAGGQETQYF.

The chain carries TRBV6-1 and TRBJ1-2, with D possibly being TRBD1 (5 bases). This CDR3 comprises 10 residues. CDR1 and CDR2 from the germline V gene are MNHNS and SASEGT. V lost 5 bases and J lost 12, with 10 bases in between. The CDR3 nucleotides are TGTGCCAGCAGTCGGCAGGGCGACACCTTC. Translation: CASSRQGDTF.

This chain links TRBV7-2 with TRBJ2-7, with D perhaps TRBD1 (6 bases). The germline V gene has CDR1 SGHTA and CDR2 FQGNSA. The CDR3 is 12 amino acids. V shed 5 bases and J shed 5 bases, with 10 bases lying between them. DNA for the CDR3: TGTGCCAGCAGCAAACAGGGAGACGAGCAGTACTTC. It yields the protein CASSKQGDEQYF.

This clonotype was counted many times. The chain has TRBV5-1 and TRBJ1-1; D is possibly TRBD1 (6 bases). The V gene's germline CDR1 is SGHRS and CDR2 YFSETQ. The CDR3 totals 14 residues. With 5 bases removed from V and 1 base from J, the gap between germline ends came to 12 bases. The CDR3 here is CASRQGSWNTEAFF. CDR3 bases: TGCGCCAGCAGACAGGGAAGTTGGAACACTGAAGCTTTCTTT.

The chain links TRBV6-5 to TRBJ1-5; D not resolved. V lost 0 bases and J lost 0, with 6 bases in between. This CDR3 comprises 15 residues. The germline gives CDR1 MNHEY, CDR2 SVGAGI. In DNA form, the CDR3 reads TGTGCCAGCAGTTACTCGCCGGGTAGCAATCAGCCCCAGCATTTT. This codes for CASSYSPGSNQPQHF.

This clonotype is termed medium-sized. The gene calls are TRBV2 and TRBJ1-2; D might be TRBD1 (6 bases). Germline assignment: CDR1 SNHLY and CDR2 FYNNEI. With 0 bases removed from V and 7 bases from J, the gap between germline ends came to 9 bases. CDR3 size: 13 residues. Written as DNA, the CDR3 is TGTGCCAGCAGTGAAGCGAGGGGGGGTGGCTACACCTTC. Amino acid sequence: CASSEARGGGYTF. The full variable domain, completed using reference TRBV2 and TRBJ1-2, is EPEVTQTPSHQVTQMGQEVILRCVPISNHLYFYWYRQILGQKVEFLVSFYNNEISEKSEIFDDQFSVERPDGSNFTLKIRSTKLEDSAMYFCASSEARGGGYTFGSGTRLTVV.

This clonotype came up a few times. The missing conserved phenylalanine or tryptophan at the end of this CDR3 makes a read error likely. The limits of the CDR3 on the DNA are not certain, so only TCRdb's listed CDR3 is given. V and J are TRBV20-1 and TRBJ2-7; the table gives TRBD1 as D, unverified against the DNA. Germline CDR1 DFQATT, CDR2 SNEGSKA (reference sequence). Counting both end residues, the CDR3 totals 15 amino acids. CDR3 residues: CNARVEGQGAPTSST.

This clonotype showed up many times. One end of the junction does not line up with germline, which may come from a read error. The chain employs TRBV28 and TRBJ2-1; possibly TRBD1 for D (5 bases). This CDR3 region has 10 residues. Germline V gene sequence: CDR1 MDHEN, CDR2 SYDVKM. CDR3 nucleotides: TGCGCAGGGTCCTACAATGAGCAGTTCTTC. Its translation: CAGSYNEQFF.

This clonotype was recorded many times. The rearrangement links TRBV3-1 to TRBJ2-7; D may correspond to TRBD1 or TRBD2 (5 bases each). Germline V gene data show CDR1 as LGHDT and CDR2 as YNNKEL (reference sequence). Trimming took 4 bases from V and 3 from J, leaving 10 bases between them. The CDR3 contains 13 residues. CDR3 DNA: TGTGCCAGCAGCCCGAGGGGTGGCTACGAGCAGTACTTC. It codes for CASSPRGGYEQYF.

With regard to this clonotype: The final CDR3 position lacks the conserved phenylalanine or tryptophan, pointing to a likely read error. The chain carries TRBV7-9 and TRBJ2-5, with D perhaps matching TRBD2 (5 bases). CDR3 length: 14 amino acids. The germline gives CDR1 SEHNR, CDR2 FQNEAQ (reference sequence). V lost 3 bases, J lost 1 base, and 9 bases lay in between. In nucleotides, the CDR3 is TGTGCCAGCAGCTTTGGAGGCTCCCAAGAGACCCAGTACTGC. Translated: CASSFGGSQETQYC.

This clonotype was recorded once. This chain joins TRBV4-1 and TRBJ2-7; D remains ambiguous. Per the germline V gene, CDR1 is MGHRA and CDR2 is YSYEKL. This CDR3 contains 13 residues. V was clipped by 5 bases and J by 9 bases, with 17 bases between them. The CDR3: CASSGVGVSGQYF. CDR3 coding DNA: TGCGCCAGCAGCGGAGTTGGGGTCTCAGGGCAGTACTTC.

This clonotype was recorded at least ten times. The V gene is TRBV9, the J gene TRBJ1-5; TRBD1 is a possible D gene (5 bases). Between the trimmed V and J ends, which lost 0 bases and 4 bases, there was a span of 11 bases. The CDR3 length is 15 residues. Looked up from germline, CDR1 is SGDLS and CDR2 is YYNGEE. The CDR3 coding sequence is TGTGCCAGCAGCGTAGGGGGGGGGATAAATCAGCCCCAGCATTTT. It encodes CASSVGGGINQPQHF.

This clonotype was recorded once. The chain uses TRBV20-1 and TRBJ1-1; D is possibly TRBD1 (5 bases). Germline V CDR1 and CDR2: DFQATT, SNEGSKA (reference sequence). The CDR3 is 17 residues long. Trimming stripped 6 bases from V and 2 bases from J, with 25 bases between. For the CDR3, the DNA is TGCAGTGCCCGCGTCAGTAGGTCGGGGGATTACAACACTGAAGCTTTCTTT. Translation gives CSARVSRSGDYNTEAFF.

This clonotype was counted many times. The genes are TRBV7-9 and TRBJ2-2; unclear D gene. The CDR3 sequence is 15 residues long. Between the trimmed V and J ends, which lost 5 bases and 4 bases, there was a span of 14 bases. Per the germline V gene, CDR1 is SEHNR and CDR2 is FQNEAQ (reference sequence). In DNA, the CDR3 is TGTGCCAGCAGCCGCCCCCCCCCTGGCACCGGGGAGCTGTTTTTT. Amino acid sequence: CASSRPPPGTGELFF.

This sequence joins TRBV20-1 and TRBJ2-5, with 8 nucleotides matching TRBD1. V shed 6 bases, J shed 9 bases, and the junction held 21 bases outside the gene matches. Germline lookup yields CDR1 DFQATT and CDR2 SNEGSKA (reference sequence). This CDR3 is built from 16 residues. DNA for the CDR3: TGCAGTGCCTACACCTCAGGGGGCGTTAGCAATCAGCCCCAGTACTTC. It translates to CSAYTSGGVSNQPQYF.

This chain links TRBV12-3 or TRBV12-4 with TRBJ1-2; D uncertain. The CDR3 runs to 11 residues. The V end was cut by 8 bases, the J end by 8 bases, with 12 bases between. CDR3 in amino acids: CASSRSQGYTF. For the CDR3, the DNA is TGTGCCAGCTCGCGTTCCCAGGGCTACACCTTC.

Comments on this clonotype: The junction differs from germline at one of its ends, possibly a read error. The chain employs TRBV19 and TRBJ2-2; TRBD2 matches 7 bases. CDR1 is LNHDA and CDR2 is SQIVND in the germline V gene (reference sequence). This CDR3 has 15 residues. The CDR3 here is CGSIGRERDAGELFF. CDR3 DNA: TGTGGCAGTATTGGGCGGGAGCGAGACGCCGGGGAGCTGTTTTTT.

This clonotype was found many times. J is TRBJ2-5 and V is TRBV14; tentative D call: TRBD2 (5 bases). The germline V gene encodes CDR1 SGHDN and CDR2 FVKESK. The CDR3 sequence is 12 residues long. The V end lost 0 bases, the J end lost 8 bases, and 7 bases lay between the germline ends. CDR3 amino acids: CASSQDRTTQYF. The CDR3 bases are TGTGCCAGCAGCCAAGATAGGACTACCCAGTACTTC.

This clonotype was observed many times. The rearrangement links TRBV6-6 to TRBJ1-3; 8 nucleotides match TRBD1. The CDR3 has 15 amino acids. Trimming cost V 3 bases and J 0 bases; bases outside gene matches: 1. The germline V gene has CDR1 MNHNY and CDR2 SVGAGI (reference sequence). DNA for the CDR3: TGTGCCAGCAGTTATGGACAGGGCTCTGGAAACACCATATATTTT. This translates into CASSYGQGSGNTIYF.

This clonotype was counted a single time. The V call is TRBV6-5, the J call TRBJ2-7; D is ambiguous. This CDR3 has 15 residues. The ends were cut back, 6 bases at V and 0 bases at J, with 15 bases in the middle. The V gene's germline CDR1 is MNHEY and CDR2 SVGAGI. In nucleotides, the CDR3 is TGTGCCAGCAGCTCACTAACGGCCGGCTCCTACGAGCAGTACTTC. As protein: CASSSLTAGSYEQYF.

The table lists this clonotype with many counts. The chain joins TRBV20-1 to TRBJ1-1; 7 nucleotides line up with TRBD1. CDR3 length: 13 amino acids. Germline lookup yields CDR1 DFQATT and CDR2 SNEGSKA (reference sequence). Trimming took 6 bases from V and 2 from J; bases not matched to a gene: 6. DNA of the CDR3: TGCAGTGCGGACAGGCAACTCAACACTGAAGCTTTCTTT. Protein sequence: CSADRQLNTEAFF.

Concerning this clonotype itself: A junction end diverges from the germline sequence, so it may reflect a read error. V usage is TRBV5-1 and J usage is TRBJ1-1, with D uncertain. CDR1 and CDR2 from the germline V gene are SGHRS and YFSETQ. This CDR3 comprises 15 residues. The CDR3 nucleotides are TGCGCCAGCAACATTTGGGGAGAGATCAACACTGAAGCTTGCTTT. Residues: CASNIWGEINTEACF.